This is a list of T cell receptor beta chains from one sample in a study of PD-1 blockade in classical Hodgkin lymphoma. Libraries were prepared by immunoSEQ multiplex PCR; TCRdb keeps only in-frame clonotypes and omits some of them. The profile shows over 60,000 clones, nearly 95% of them singletons. The sample was peripheral blood mononuclear cells (PBMCs). The receptors were sampled from a human donor with classical Hodgkin lymphoma. CDR3s include the opening cysteine and the closing phenylalanine or tryptophan. Fields, in order: J gene, V gene, clone size, D gene, CDR3 DNA, CDR3 protein. D genes are given only for firm matches. Size is stated for part of the rows, as once, few or many counts, or as a class when the clone is expanded.

j_call: TRBJ2-1
v_call: TRBV12-5
clone_size: -
d_call: TRBD2
cdr3_nt: TGTGCTAGTGGTCACTCCAGACTAGCGGGTGGCAATGAGCAGTTCTTC
cdr3_aa: CASGHSRLAGGNEQFF

j_call: TRBJ1-1
v_call: TRBV11-2
clone_size: -
d_call: -
cdr3_nt: TGTGCCAGCAGCTTACGGGGAGAAGATGAAGCTTTCTTT
cdr3_aa: CASSLRGEDEAFF

j_call: TRBJ2-1
v_call: TRBV5-1
clone_size: -
d_call: TRBD2
cdr3_nt: TGCGCCAGCAGCGTAATGTCTAGCGGATACAATGAGCAGTTCTTC
cdr3_aa: CASSVMSSGYNEQFF

j_call: TRBJ1-2
v_call: TRBV21-1
clone_size: few
d_call: -
cdr3_nt: TGTGCCAGCAGCACCCCACCCAGGGGGGAAAATGGCTACACCTTC
cdr3_aa: CASSTPPRGENGYTF

j_call: TRBJ1-1
v_call: TRBV5-1
clone_size: -
d_call: TRBD1
cdr3_nt: TGCGCCAGCAAGACAGGGCTGAACACTGAAGCTTTCTTT
cdr3_aa: CASKTGLNTEAFF

j_call: TRBJ1-2
v_call: TRBV5-1
clone_size: -
d_call: TRBD1
cdr3_nt: TGCGCCAGCAGCTTGGGACAGGGGCGATCTAACTATGGCTACACCTTC
cdr3_aa: CASSLGQGRSNYGYTF

j_call: TRBJ1-3
v_call: TRBV6-1
clone_size: -
d_call: -
cdr3_nt: TGTGCCAGCAGTGACCTCCCAAGGGGGGTCCCCCTCTCTGGAAACACCATATATTTT
cdr3_aa: CASSDLPRGVPLSGNTIYF

j_call: TRBJ1-2
v_call: TRBV27
clone_size: -
d_call: TRBD1
cdr3_nt: TGTGCCAGCAGTCCCGGACAGGCCCGGAACTATGGCTACACCTTC
cdr3_aa: CASSPGQARNYGYTF

j_call: TRBJ2-7
v_call: TRBV5-1
clone_size: -
d_call: -
cdr3_nt: TGCGCCAGCAGCTTGGACCCAGCCTACGAGCAGTACTTC
cdr3_aa: CASSLDPAYEQYF

j_call: TRBJ1-6
v_call: TRBV6-5
clone_size: -
d_call: TRBD1
cdr3_nt: TGTGCCAGCAGTCAGGGGGCGAGAGATTCACCCCTCCACTTT
cdr3_aa: CASSQGARDSPLHF

j_call: TRBJ2-3
v_call: TRBV5-1
clone_size: -
d_call: -
cdr3_nt: TGCGCCAGCAGCTTGGCGGTAGGCAGGACCAGCACAGATACGCAGTATTTT
cdr3_aa: CASSLAVGRTSTDTQYF

j_call: TRBJ1-4
v_call: TRBV12-5
clone_size: -
d_call: -
cdr3_nt: TGTGCTAGTGGCCCTGGGGGGGGTGATGAAAAACTGTTTTTT
cdr3_aa: CASGPGGGDEKLFF

j_call: TRBJ2-7
v_call: TRBV7-9
clone_size: -
d_call: -
cdr3_nt: TGTGCCAGCAGCCCACTGCCGGGGCGAATCGAATCCTACGAGCAGTACTTC
cdr3_aa: CASSPLPGRIESYEQYF

j_call: TRBJ2-1
v_call: TRBV9
clone_size: -
d_call: TRBD2
cdr3_nt: TGTGCCAGCAGCTCGGGACTAGCGGGAGGCGAAAATGAGCAGTTCTTC
cdr3_aa: CASSSGLAGGENEQFF

j_call: TRBJ1-1
v_call: TRBV11-2
clone_size: -
d_call: TRBD1
cdr3_nt: TGTGCCAGCAGCCCGACAGGGTTGAACACTGAAGCTTTCTTT
cdr3_aa: CASSPTGLNTEAFF

j_call: TRBJ2-7
v_call: TRBV11-2
clone_size: -
d_call: TRBD2
cdr3_nt: TGTGCCAGCAGCTTAGGAACGAGGACTAGGATCTCCTACGAGCAGTACTTC
cdr3_aa: CASSLGTRTRISYEQYF

j_call: TRBJ1-2
v_call: TRBV5-8
clone_size: -
d_call: TRBD1
cdr3_nt: TGTGCCAGCAGCCGGGACAGGGTTGGCTACACCTTC
cdr3_aa: CASSRDRVGYTF

j_call: TRBJ1-1
v_call: TRBV15
clone_size: -
d_call: -
cdr3_nt: TGTGCCACCAGCAGAGAGCGGGGCCGGAACACTGAAGCTTTCTTT
cdr3_aa: CATSRERGRNTEAFF

j_call: TRBJ2-1
v_call: TRBV6-1
clone_size: once
d_call: -
cdr3_nt: TGTGCCAGCAGTGAACGATACAATGAGCAGTTCTTC
cdr3_aa: CASSERYNEQFF

j_call: TRBJ1-1
v_call: TRBV29-1
clone_size: -
d_call: -
cdr3_nt: TGCAGCGTTGCCGGGACGGTTAACACTGAAGCTTTCTTT
cdr3_aa: CSVAGTVNTEAFF

j_call: TRBJ2-1
v_call: TRBV2
clone_size: -
d_call: TRBD2
cdr3_nt: TGTGCCAGCAGTGACAGCGGGAGGATTCGGTGGAAGTTCTTC
cdr3_aa: CASSDSGRIRWKFF

j_call: TRBJ1-2
v_call: TRBV27
clone_size: -
d_call: -
cdr3_nt: TGTGCCAGCAGTTCCTACCCGGGGGGTGGCTACACCTTC
cdr3_aa: CASSSYPGGGYTF

j_call: TRBJ2-7
v_call: TRBV2
clone_size: once
d_call: -
cdr3_nt: TGTGCCAGCAGGAACGTCCGCTCCTACGAGCAGTACTTC
cdr3_aa: CASRNVRSYEQYF